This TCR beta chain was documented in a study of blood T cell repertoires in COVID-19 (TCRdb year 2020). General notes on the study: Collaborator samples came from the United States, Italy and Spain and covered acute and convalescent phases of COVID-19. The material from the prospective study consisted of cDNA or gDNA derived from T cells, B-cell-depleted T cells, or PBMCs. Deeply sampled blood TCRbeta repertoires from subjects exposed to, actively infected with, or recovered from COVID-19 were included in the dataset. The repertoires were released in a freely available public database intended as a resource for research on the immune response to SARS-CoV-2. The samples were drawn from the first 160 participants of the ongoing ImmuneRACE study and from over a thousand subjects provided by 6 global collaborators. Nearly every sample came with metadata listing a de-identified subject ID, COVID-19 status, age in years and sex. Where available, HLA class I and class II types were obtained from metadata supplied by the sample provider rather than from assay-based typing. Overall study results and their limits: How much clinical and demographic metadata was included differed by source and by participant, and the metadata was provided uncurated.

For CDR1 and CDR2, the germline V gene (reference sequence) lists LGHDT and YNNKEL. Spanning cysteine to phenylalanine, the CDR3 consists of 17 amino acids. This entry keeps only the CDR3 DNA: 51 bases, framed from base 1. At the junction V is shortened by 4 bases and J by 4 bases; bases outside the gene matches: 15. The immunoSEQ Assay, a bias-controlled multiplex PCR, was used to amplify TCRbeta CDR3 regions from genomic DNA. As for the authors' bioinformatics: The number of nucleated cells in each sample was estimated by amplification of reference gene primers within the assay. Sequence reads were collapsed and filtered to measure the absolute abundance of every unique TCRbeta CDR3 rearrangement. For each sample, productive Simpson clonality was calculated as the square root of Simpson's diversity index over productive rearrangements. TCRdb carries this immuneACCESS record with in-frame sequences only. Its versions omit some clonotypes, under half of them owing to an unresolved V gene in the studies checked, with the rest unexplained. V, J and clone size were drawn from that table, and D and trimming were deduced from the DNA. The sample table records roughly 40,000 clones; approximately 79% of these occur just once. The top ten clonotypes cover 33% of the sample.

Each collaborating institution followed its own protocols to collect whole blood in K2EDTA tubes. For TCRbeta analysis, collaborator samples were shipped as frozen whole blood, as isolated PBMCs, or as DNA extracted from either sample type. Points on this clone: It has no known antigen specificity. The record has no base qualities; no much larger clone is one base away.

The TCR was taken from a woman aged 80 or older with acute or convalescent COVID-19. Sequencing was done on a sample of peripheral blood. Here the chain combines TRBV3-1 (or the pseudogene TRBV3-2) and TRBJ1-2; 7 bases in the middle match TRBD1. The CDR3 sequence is CASSPLPGDREPYGYTF. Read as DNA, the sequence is TGTGCCAGCAGCCCACTCCCCGGAGACAGGGAGCCCTATGGCTACACCTTC.